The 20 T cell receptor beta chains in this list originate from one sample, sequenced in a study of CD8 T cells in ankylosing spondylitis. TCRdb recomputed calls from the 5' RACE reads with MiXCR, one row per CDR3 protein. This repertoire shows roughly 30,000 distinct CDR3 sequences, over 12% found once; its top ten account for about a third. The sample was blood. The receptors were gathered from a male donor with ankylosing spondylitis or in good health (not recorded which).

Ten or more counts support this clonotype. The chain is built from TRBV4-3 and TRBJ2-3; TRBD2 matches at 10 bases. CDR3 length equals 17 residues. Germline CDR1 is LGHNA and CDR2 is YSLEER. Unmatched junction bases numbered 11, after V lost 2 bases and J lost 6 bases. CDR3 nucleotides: TGCGCCAGCAGCCAAAGTCCAGTAAGCGGGGGGGCGGATACGCAGTATTTT. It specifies CASSQSPVSGGADTQYF.

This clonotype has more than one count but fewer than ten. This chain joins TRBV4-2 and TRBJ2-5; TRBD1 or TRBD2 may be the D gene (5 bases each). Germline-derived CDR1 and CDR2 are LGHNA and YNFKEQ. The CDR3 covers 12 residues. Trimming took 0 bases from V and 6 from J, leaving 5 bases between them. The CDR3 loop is CASSQEGQTQYF. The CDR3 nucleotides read TGTGCCAGCAGCCAAGAGGGACAGACCCAGTACTTC.

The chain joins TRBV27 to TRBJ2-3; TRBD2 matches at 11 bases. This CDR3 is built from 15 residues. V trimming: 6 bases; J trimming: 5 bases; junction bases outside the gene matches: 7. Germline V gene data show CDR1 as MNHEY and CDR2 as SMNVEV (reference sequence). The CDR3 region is CASSFSGRAVDTQYF. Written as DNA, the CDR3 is TGTGCCAGCAGCTTTAGCGGGAGGGCCGTAGATACGCAGTATTTT.

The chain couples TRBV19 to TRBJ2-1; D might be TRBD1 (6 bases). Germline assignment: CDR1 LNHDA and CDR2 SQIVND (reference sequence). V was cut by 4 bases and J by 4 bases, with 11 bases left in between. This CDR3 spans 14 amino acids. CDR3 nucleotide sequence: TGTGCCAGTAGTAGACTGGACAGTTACAATGAGCAGTTCTTC. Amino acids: CASSRLDSYNEQFF. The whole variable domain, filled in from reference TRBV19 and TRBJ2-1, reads DGGITQSPKYLFRKEGQNVTLSCEQNLNHDAMYWYRQDPGQGLRLIYYSQIVNDFQKGDIAEGYSVSREKKESFPLTVTSAQKNPTAFYLCASSRLDSYNEQFFGPGTRLTVL.

The CDR3: CSPLDRYNEQFF. For the CDR3, the DNA is TGCAGCCCCTTGGACAGGTACAATGAGCAGTTCTTC. The genes are TRBV29-1 and TRBJ2-1; 7 nucleotides agree with TRBD1. This CDR3 region has 12 residues. The germline V gene has CDR1 SQVTM and CDR2 ANQGSEA. V dropped 8 bases and J dropped 4; count of bases not matched to a gene: 5.

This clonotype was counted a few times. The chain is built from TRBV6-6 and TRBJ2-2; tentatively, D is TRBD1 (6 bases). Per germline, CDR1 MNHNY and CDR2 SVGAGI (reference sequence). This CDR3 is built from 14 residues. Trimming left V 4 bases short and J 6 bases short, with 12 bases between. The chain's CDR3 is CASSFGAGAGELFF. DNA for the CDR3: TGTGCCAGCAGTTTTGGGGCAGGGGCCGGGGAGCTGTTTTTT.

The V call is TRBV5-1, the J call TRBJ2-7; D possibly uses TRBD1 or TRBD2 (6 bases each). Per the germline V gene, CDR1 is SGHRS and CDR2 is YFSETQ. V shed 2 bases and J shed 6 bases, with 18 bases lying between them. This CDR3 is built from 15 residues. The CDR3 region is CASSFRQDGGGEQYF. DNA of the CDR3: TGCGCCAGCAGCTTTCGGCAGGACGGGGGCGGCGAGCAGTACTTC.

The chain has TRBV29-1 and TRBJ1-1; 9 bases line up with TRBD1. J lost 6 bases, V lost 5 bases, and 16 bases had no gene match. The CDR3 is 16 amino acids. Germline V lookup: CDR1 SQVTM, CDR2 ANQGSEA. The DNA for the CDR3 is TGCAGCGTTCAACTCAAACCGGGACAGGGAGGTCCTGAAGCTTTCTTT. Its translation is CSVQLKPGQGGPEAFF.

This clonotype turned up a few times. Written as DNA, the CDR3 is TGCAGCGTTGAAGCAAGCAAGGGCGCCGGGGAGCTGTTTTTT. Translated, it gives CSVEASKGAGELFF. The chain uses TRBV29-1 and TRBJ2-2; D gene ambiguous. Germline CDR1 and CDR2: SQVTM and ANQGSEA. Trimming took 1 base from V and 6 from J, leaving 12 bases between them. This CDR3 contains 14 residues.

The CDR3 spells CASSQRTGGAGTGELFF. The CDR3 nucleotides read TGCGCCAGCAGCCAGCGGACAGGGGGCGCGGGAACCGGGGAGCTGTTTTTT. This sequence joins TRBV4-3 and TRBJ2-2, with 11 bases lining up with TRBD1. The CDR3 has 17 amino acids. CDR1 LGHNA and CDR2 YSLEER come from the germline V gene. Losses at the gene ends were 3 bases for V and 5 bases for J; bases not matched to a gene: 8.

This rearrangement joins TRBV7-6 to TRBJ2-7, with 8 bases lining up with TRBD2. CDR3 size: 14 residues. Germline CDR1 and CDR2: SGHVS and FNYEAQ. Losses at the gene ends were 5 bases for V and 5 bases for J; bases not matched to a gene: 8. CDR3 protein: CASSRAGVSNEQYF. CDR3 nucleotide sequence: TGTGCCAGCAGCCGAGCGGGGGTATCCAACGAGCAGTACTTC.

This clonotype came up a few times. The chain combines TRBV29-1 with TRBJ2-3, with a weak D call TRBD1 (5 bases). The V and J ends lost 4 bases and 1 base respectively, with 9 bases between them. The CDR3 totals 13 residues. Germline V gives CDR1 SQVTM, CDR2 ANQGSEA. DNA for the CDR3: TGCAGCGTTGGGATAGGGGGCACAGATACGCAGTATTTT. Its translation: CSVGIGGTDTQYF.

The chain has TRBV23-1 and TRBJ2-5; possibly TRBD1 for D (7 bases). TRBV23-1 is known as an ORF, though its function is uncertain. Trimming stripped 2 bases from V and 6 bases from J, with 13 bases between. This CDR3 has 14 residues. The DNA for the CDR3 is TGCGCCAGCAGTCAAGGACAGGAGGGACAGACCCAGTACTTC. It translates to CASSQGQEGQTQYF.

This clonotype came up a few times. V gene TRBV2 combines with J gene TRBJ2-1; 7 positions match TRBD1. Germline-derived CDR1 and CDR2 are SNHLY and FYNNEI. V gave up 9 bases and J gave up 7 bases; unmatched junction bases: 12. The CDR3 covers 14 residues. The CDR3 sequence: CARGRGGGLNEQFF. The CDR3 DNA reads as TGTGCCAGAGGGAGAGGGGGCGGCCTTAATGAGCAGTTCTTC.

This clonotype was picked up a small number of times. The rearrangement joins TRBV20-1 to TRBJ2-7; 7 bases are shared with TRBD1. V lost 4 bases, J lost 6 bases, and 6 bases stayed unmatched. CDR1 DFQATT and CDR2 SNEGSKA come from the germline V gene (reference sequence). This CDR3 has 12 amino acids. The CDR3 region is CSAKGATPEQYF. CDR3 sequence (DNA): TGCAGTGCTAAGGGGGCGACCCCCGAGCAGTACTTC.

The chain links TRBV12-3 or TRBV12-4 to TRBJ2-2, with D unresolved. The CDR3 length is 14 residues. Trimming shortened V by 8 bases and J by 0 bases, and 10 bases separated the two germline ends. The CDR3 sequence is CASVLRTNTGELFF. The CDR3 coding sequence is TGTGCCAGCGTCCTGCGGACGAACACCGGGGAGCTGTTTTTT.

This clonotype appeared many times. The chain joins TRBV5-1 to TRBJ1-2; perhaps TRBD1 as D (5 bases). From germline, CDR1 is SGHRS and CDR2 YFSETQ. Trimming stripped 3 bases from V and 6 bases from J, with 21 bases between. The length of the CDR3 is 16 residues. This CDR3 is CASSSAPRVGDDGYTF. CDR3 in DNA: TGCGCCAGCAGCTCTGCCCCCAGGGTAGGCGATGATGGCTACACCTTC. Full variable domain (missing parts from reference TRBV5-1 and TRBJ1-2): KAGVTQTPRYLIKTRGQQVTLSCSPISGHRSVSWYQQTPGQGLQFLFEYFSETQRNKGNFPGRFSGRQFSNSRSEMNVSTLELGDSALYLCASSSAPRVGDDGYTFGSGTRLTVV.

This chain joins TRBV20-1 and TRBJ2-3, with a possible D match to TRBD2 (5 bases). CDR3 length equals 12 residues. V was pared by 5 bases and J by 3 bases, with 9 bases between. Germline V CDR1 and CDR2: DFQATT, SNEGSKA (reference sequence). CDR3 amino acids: CSAPRTTDTQYF. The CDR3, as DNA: TGCAGTGCTCCCCGGACTACAGATACGCAGTATTTT.

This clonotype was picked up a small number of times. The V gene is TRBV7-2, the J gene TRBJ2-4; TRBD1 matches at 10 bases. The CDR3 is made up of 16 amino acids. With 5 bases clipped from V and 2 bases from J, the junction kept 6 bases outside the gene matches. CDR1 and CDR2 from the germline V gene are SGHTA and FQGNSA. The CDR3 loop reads CASSRGQGGSKNIQYF. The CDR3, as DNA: TGTGCCAGCAGCCGCGGACAGGGGGGATCCAAAAACATTCAGTACTTC.

The CDR3 DNA is TGTGCCAGCAGCCGAGAAGGGACAGCTAATGAAAAACTGTTTTTT. Encoded protein: CASSREGTANEKLFF. The rearrangement joins TRBV7-3 to TRBJ1-4; 7 positions match TRBD1. Germline CDR1 is SGHTA and CDR2 is FQGTGA. J lost 3 bases, V lost 5 bases, and 6 bases had no gene match. The CDR3 has 15 amino acids.